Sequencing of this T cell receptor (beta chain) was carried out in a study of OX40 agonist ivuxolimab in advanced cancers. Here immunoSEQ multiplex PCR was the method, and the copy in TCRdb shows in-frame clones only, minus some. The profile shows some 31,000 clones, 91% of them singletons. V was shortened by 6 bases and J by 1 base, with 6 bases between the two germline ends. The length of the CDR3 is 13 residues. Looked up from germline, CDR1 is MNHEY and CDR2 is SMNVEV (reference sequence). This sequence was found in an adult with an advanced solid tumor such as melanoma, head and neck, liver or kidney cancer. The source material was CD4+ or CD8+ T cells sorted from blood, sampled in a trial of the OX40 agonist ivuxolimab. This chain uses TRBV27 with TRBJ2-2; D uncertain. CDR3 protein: CASSRMNTGELFF. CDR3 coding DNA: TGTGCCAGCAGCCGTATGAACACCGGGGAGCTGTTTTTT.